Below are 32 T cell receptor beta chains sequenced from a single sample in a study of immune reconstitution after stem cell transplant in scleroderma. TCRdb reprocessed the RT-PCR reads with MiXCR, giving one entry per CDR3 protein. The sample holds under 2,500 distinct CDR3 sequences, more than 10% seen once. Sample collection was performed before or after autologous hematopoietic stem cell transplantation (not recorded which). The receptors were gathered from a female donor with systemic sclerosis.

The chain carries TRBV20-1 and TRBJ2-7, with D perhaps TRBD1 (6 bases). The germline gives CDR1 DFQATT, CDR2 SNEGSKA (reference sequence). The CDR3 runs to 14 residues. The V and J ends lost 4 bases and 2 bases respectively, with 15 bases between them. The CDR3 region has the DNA TGCAGTGCTACCGACAGGCCCCCCCCCTACGAGCAGTACTTC. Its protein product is CSATDRPPPYEQYF.

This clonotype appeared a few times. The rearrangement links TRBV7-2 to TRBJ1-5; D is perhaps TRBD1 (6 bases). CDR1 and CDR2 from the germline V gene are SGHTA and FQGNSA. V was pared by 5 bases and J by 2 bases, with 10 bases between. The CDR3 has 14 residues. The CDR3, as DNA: TGTGCCAGCAGCCTACGACAGGGCAATCAGCCCCAGCATTTT. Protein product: CASSLRQGNQPQHF.

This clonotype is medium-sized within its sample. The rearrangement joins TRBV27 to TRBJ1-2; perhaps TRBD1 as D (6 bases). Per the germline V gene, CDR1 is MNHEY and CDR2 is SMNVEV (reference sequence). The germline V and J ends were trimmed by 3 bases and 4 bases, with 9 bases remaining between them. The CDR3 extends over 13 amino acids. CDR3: CASSLRQAYGYTF. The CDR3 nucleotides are TGTGCCAGCAGTTTGAGACAGGCCTATGGCTACACCTTC.

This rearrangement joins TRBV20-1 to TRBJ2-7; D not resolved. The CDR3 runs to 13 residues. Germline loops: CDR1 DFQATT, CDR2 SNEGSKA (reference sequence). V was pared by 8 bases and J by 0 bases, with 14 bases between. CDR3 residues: CSPGYLNSYEQYF. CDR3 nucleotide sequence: TGCAGTCCAGGTTACCTGAACTCCTACGAGCAGTACTTC.

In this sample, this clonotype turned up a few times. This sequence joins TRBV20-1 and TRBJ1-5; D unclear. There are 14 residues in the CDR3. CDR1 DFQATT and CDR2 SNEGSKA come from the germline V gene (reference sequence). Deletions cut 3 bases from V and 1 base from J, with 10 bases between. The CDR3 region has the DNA TGCAGTGCTAGGGCCACGGGCAGCAATCAGCCCCAGCATTTT. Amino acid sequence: CSARATGSNQPQHF.

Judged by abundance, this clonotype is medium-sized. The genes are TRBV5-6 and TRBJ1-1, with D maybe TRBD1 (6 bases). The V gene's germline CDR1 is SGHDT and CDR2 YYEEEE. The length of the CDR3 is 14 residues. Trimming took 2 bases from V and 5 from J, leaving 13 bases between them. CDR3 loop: CASSFHRASTEAFF. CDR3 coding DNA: TGTGCCAGCAGCTTCCACAGGGCGAGTACTGAAGCTTTCTTT.

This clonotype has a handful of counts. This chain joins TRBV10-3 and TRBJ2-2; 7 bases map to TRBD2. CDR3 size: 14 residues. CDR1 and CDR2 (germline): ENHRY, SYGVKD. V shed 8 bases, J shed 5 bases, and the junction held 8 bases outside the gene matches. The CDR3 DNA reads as TGTGCCATCGGTCGCGGGGGAGGGACCGGGGAGCTGTTTTTT. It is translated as CAIGRGGGTGELFF.

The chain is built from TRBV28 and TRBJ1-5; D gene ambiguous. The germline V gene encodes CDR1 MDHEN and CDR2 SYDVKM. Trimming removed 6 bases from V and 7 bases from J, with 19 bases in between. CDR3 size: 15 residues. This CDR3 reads CASSQRGGPVQPQHF. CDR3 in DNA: TGTGCCAGCAGCCAACGGGGTGGACCGGTCCAGCCCCAGCATTTT.

The CDR3 sequence: CASSNRGDDTEAFF. The CDR3 DNA sequence: TGTGCCAGCAGTAACAGGGGTGACGACACTGAAGCTTTCTTT. The chain is built from TRBV12-3 or TRBV12-4 and TRBJ1-1, with 7 bases that match TRBD1. The CDR3 has 14 amino acids. Trimming at V came to 5 bases and at J to 3 bases, leaving 6 bases not matched to a gene.

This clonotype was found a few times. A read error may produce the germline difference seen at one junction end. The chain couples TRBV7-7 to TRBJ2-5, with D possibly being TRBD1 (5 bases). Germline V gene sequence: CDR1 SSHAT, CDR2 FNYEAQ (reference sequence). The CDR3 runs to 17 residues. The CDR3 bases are TGTGCTAGCAGCTTAGTGCGGCAGGGTATCCCACAAGAGACCCAGTACTTC. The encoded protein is CASSLVRQGIPQETQYF.

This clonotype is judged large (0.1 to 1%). The CDR3: CASSYEGGPTTEQFF. Here the CDR3 DNA reads TGTGCCAGCAGTTACGAGGGGGGGCCGACGACTGAGCAGTTCTTC. The chain couples TRBV6-2 or TRBV6-3 to TRBJ2-1, with D maybe TRBD2 (7 bases). The CDR3 has 15 amino acids. V lost 2 bases, J lost 9 bases, and 17 bases lay in between. CDR1 is MNHEY, CDR2 SVGEGT, per germline.

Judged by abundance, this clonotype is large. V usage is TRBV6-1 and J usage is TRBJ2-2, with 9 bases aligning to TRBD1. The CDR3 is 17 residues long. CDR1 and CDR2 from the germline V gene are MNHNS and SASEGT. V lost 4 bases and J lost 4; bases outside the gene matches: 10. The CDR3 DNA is TGTGCCAGCAGTGGCCGGGACAGGGCCTTTCCCACCGGGGAGCTGTTTTTT. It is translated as CASSGRDRAFPTGELFF.

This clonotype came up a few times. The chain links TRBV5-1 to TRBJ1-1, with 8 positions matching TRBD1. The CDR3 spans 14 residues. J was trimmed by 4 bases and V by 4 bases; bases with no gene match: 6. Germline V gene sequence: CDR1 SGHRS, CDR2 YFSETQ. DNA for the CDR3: TGCGCCAGCAGCGTGCAGGGGGCAGGCACTGAAGCTTTCTTT. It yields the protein CASSVQGAGTEAFF.

CDR3 in DNA: TGCGCCAGCAGCTTGGAGCTTTTGGGGGCTACCTACGAGCAGTACTTC. Its protein is CASSLELLGATYEQYF. This rearrangement joins TRBV5-1 to TRBJ2-7; possibly TRBD1 for D (6 bases). Trimming took 0 bases from V and 2 from J, leaving 15 bases between them. Per germline, CDR1 SGHRS and CDR2 YFSETQ. The CDR3 has 16 residues.

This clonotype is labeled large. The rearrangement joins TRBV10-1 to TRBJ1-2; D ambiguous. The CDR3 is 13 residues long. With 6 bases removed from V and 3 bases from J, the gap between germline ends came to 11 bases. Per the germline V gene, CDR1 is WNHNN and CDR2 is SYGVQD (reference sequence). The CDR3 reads CASRRRTDYGYTF. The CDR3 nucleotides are TGCGCCAGCAGGAGGAGGACGGACTATGGCTACACCTTC.

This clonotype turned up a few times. The CDR3 is CAIGGYTDTQYF. CDR3 sequence (DNA): TGTGCCATAGGGGGTTACACAGATACGCAGTATTTT. The V and J genes are TRBV10-3 and TRBJ2-3; D might be TRBD1 (6 bases). Germline V gene sequence: CDR1 ENHRY, CDR2 SYGVKD. Trimming removed 9 bases from V and 2 bases from J, with 9 bases in between. This CDR3 is 12 amino acids long.

The CDR3 sequence is CAIRGGAQETQYF. The CDR3 DNA sequence: TGTGCCATCAGGGGCGGAGCCCAAGAGACCCAGTACTTC. The chain couples TRBV10-3 to TRBJ2-5; D is undetermined. V was pared by 6 bases and J by 1 base, with 9 bases between. Germline assignment: CDR1 ENHRY and CDR2 SYGVKD. The CDR3 loop spans 13 amino acids.

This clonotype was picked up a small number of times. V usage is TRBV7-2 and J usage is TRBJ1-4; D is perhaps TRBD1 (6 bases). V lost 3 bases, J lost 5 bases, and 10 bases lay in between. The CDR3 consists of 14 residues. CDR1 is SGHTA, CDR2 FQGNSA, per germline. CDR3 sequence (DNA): TGTGCCAGCAGCTTCGGGGGCCCGAATGAAAAACTGTTTTTT. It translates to CASSFGGPNEKLFF.

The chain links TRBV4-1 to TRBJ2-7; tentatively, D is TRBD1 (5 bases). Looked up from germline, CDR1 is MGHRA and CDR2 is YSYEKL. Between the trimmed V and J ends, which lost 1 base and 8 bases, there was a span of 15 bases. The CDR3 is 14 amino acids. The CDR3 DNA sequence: TGCGCCAGCAGCCAAGGCGCAGGGAACGGCAAGCAGTACTTC. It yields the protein CASSQGAGNGKQYF.

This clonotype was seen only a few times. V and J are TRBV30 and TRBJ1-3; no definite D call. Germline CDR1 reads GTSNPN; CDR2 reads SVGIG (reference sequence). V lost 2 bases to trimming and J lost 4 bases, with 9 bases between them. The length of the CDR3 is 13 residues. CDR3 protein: CAWSWTGGNTIYF. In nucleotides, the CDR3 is TGTGCCTGGAGTTGGACCGGGGGAAACACCATATATTTT. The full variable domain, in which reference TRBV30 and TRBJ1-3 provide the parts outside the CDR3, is SQTIHQWPATLVQPVGSPLSLECTVEGTSNPNLYWYRQAAGRGLQLLFYSVGIGQISSEVPQNLSASRPQDRQFILSSKKLLLSDSGFYLCAWSWTGGNTIYFGEGSWLTVV.

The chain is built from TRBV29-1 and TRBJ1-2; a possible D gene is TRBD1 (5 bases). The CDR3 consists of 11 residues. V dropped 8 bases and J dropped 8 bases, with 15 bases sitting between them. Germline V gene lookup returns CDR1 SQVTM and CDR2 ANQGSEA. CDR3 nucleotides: TGCAGCATTCTACAGACAGTGGGCTACACCTTC. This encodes CSILQTVGYTF.

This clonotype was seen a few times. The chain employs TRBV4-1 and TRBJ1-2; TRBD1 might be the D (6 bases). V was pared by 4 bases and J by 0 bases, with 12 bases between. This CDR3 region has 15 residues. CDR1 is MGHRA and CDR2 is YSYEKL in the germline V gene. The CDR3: CASSPRTEANYGYTF. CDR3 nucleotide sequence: TGCGCCAGCAGCCCAAGGACAGAAGCTAACTATGGCTACACCTTC.

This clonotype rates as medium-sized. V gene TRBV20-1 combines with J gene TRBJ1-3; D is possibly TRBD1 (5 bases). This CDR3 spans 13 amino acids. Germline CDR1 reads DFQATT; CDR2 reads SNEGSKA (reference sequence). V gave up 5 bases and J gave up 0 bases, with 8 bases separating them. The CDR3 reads CSAGRGSGNTIYF. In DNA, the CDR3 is TGCAGTGCTGGGAGGGGCTCTGGAAACACCATATATTTT.

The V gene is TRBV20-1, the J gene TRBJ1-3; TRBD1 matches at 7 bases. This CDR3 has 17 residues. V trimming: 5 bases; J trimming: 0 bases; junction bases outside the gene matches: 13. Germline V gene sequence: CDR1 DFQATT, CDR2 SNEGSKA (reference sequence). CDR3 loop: CSARQETGLISGNTIYF. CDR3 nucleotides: TGCAGTGCTCGCCAGGAGACAGGGCTGATCTCTGGAAACACCATATATTTT.

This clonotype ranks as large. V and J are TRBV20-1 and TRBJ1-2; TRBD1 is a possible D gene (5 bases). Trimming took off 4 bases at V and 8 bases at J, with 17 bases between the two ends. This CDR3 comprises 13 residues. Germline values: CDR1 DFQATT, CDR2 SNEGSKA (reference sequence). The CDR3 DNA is TGCAGTGCTACCCTTCGCGGGGCGCAAGGCTACACCTTC. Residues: CSATLRGAQGYTF.

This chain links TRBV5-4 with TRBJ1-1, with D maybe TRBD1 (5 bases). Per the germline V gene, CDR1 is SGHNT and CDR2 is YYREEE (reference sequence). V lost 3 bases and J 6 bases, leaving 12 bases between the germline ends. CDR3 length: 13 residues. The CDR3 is CASSSTGSAEAFF. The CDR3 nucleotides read TGTGCCAGCAGCTCCACAGGTAGCGCTGAAGCTTTCTTT. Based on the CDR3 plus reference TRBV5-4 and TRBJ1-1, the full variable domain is ETGVTQSPTHLIKTRGQQVTLRCSSQSGHNTVSWYQQALGQGPQFIFQYYREEENGRGNFPPRFSGLQFPNYSSELNVNALELDDSALYLCASSSTGSAEAFFGQGTRLTVV.

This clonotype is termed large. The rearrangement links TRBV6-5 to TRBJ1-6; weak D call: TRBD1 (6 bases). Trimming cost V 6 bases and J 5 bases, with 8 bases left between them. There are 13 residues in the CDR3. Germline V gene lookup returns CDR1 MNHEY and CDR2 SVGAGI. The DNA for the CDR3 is TGTGCCAGCAGCGGGACAAATAATTCACCCCTCCACTTT. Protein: CASSGTNNSPLHF.

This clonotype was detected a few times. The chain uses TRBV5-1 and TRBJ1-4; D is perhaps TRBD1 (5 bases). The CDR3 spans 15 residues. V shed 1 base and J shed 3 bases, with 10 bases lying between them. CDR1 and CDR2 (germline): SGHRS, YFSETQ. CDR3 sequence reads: CASSLTDTSNEKLFF. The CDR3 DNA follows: TGCGCCAGCAGCTTGACGGACACCTCTAATGAAAAACTGTTTTTT. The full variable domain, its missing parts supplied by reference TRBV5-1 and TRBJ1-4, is KAGVTQTPRYLIKTRGQQVTLSCSPISGHRSVSWYQQTPGQGLQFLFEYFSETQRNKGNFPGRFSGRQFSNSRSEMNVSTLELGDSALYLCASSLTDTSNEKLFFGSGTQLSVL.

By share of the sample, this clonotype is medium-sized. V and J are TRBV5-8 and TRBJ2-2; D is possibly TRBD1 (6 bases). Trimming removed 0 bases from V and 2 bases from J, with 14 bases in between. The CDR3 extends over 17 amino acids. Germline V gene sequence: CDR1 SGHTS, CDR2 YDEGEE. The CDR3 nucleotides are TGTGCCAGCAGCTTGGAACGTGGGGGCGACAACACCGGGGAGCTGTTTTTT. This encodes CASSLERGGDNTGELFF.

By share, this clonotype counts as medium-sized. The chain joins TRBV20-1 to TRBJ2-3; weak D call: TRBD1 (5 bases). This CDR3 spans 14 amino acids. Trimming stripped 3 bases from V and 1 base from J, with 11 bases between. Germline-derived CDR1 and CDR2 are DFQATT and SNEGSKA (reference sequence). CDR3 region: CSARGEQGTDTQYF. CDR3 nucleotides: TGCAGTGCTAGGGGTGAACAGGGCACAGATACGCAGTATTTT.

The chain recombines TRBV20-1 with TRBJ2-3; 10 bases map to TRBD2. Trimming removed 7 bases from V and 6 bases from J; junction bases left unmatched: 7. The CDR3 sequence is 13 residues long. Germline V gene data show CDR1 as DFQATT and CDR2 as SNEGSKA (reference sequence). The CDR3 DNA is TGCAGTGTTCCGTCGGGACTAGCGGATACGCAGTATTTT. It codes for CSVPSGLADTQYF.

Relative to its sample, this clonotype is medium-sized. The CDR3 coding sequence is TGCGCCAGCAGCTTCGGGGGAGAGGGTGAAAAACTGTTTTTT. Translated, it gives CASSFGGEGEKLFF. The chain joins TRBV5-1 to TRBJ1-4, with D possibly matching TRBD1 (5 bases). This CDR3 is built from 14 residues. CDR1 SGHRS and CDR2 YFSETQ come from the germline V gene. V was pared by 2 bases and J by 7 bases, with 12 bases between.